This TCR beta chain was observed in a study of post-analysis software for immune sequencing data. The wider study: The disease courses covered relapsing-remitting, secondary progressive and progressive-relapsing multiple sclerosis.

V gave up 1 base and J gave up 7 bases, with 17 bases separating them. The CDR3 length is 15 residues. Germline V lookup: CDR1 SGHTA, CDR2 FQGNSA. Unique-molecular-identifier-tagged TCR beta cDNA libraries were used. There were 1 to 10 million T cells, and approximately 500,000 cDNA molecules came from them. Each CDR3 protein gets one entry after TCRdb re-called the PCR reads with MiXCR. The table records fewer than 850,000 distinct CDR3 sequences, 35% to 55% of them present only once. Broader study findings: The study found TRBV5-6, TRBV5-1 and TRBV20-1 among five or six TRBV segments more frequent in patients than controls.

For this clonotype: Its antigen is unknown.

Source material: blood. The chain combines TRBV7-2 with TRBJ2-7; a possible D gene is TRBD2 (6 bases). The TCR comes from a girl aged 5-17 years with multiple sclerosis. CDR3 DNA sequence: TGTGCCAGCAGCTTAGGGCCGGGACTGTGGAATGAGCAGTACTTC. Its protein product is CASSLGPGLWNEQYF.